This T cell receptor (beta chain) originates from a study of T cell clones after liver transplantation. The CDR3 has 15 residues. Germline CDR1 SGHRS, CDR2 YFSETQ. Trimming took 4 bases from V and 4 from J; bases not matched to a gene: 6. TCRdb's copy holds only in-frame clones and misses some; the assay was immunoSEQ multiplex PCR. The table has roughly 67,000 clones, 92% seen once; the top ten hold approximately 0.92%. This chain uses TRBV5-1 with TRBJ2-1, with 9 bases that match TRBD2. The clonotype originates from a human patient who received a liver transplant. Some T cells may be supplied by the graft donor. The specimen comprised CD4+ T cells from blood, sampled 25 months after liver transplant. Written as DNA, the CDR3 is TGCGCCAGCAGCCAAATAGCGGGAGCATACAATGAGCAGTTCTTC. Translated, it gives CASSQIAGAYNEQFF.